These 22 T cell receptor beta chains came from one sample sequenced in a study of blood T cells in healthy people across ages. A sample-barcoded 5' primer and a J-beta primer mix were used in a second PCR of about 7 to 12 cycles. TCRdb reprocessed the 5' RACE reads with MiXCR, giving one entry per CDR3 protein. In the table there are 550,000 to 700,000 distinct CDR3 sequences, 27% of which are singletons. The sequenced sample was blood. The receptor source for this set is a woman aged 70-85 years in good health.

Only a few counts were recorded for this clonotype. This chain links TRBV20-1 with TRBJ2-3, with a possible D match to TRBD1 (6 bases). CDR3 size: 16 residues. From germline, CDR1 is DFQATT and CDR2 SNEGSKA (reference sequence). V gave up 5 bases and J gave up 0 bases, with 18 bases separating them. DNA of the CDR3: TGCAGTGCTGAAAAGGGGGTCGGACCTAGCACAGATACGCAGTATTTT. It specifies CSAEKGVGPSTDTQYF.

The V and J genes are TRBV7-2 and TRBJ2-5; 12 bases match TRBD2. The germline CDR1 and CDR2 sequences are SGHTA and FQGNSA. V shed 5 bases and J 4 bases; nucleotides not matched to a gene: 5. The CDR3 totals 15 residues. The CDR3 protein is CASSETSGGSETQYF. The CDR3, as DNA: TGTGCCAGCAGCGAAACTAGCGGGGGGTCAGAGACCCAGTACTTC.

A few counts support this clonotype. This rearrangement joins TRBV5-5 to TRBJ2-1; TRBD2 might be the D (7 bases). CDR1 is SGHKS and CDR2 is YYEKEE in the germline V gene (reference sequence). The CDR3 runs 15 residues. Between the trimmed V and J ends, which lost 4 bases and 3 bases, there was a span of 14 bases. CDR3 protein: CASSQGRGIYNEQFF. The CDR3 nucleotides read TGTGCCAGCAGCCAGGGGCGGGGGATCTACAATGAGCAGTTCTTC.

This clonotype was detected a few times. The DNA of the CDR3 is TGTGCCAGTACCAGATCCTATCGACAGGGAGTAGAGCAGTACTTC. Protein product: CASTRSYRQGVEQYF. This chain joins TRBV12-3 or TRBV12-4 and TRBJ2-7; the match to TRBD1 covers 7 bases. This CDR3 has 15 amino acids. V gave up 9 bases and J gave up 7 bases; unmatched junction bases: 18.

The J gene is TRBJ2-3, the V gene TRBV20-1; 8 nucleotides match TRBD2. Germline trimming cut 6 bases from V and 2 bases from J; bases unmatched to any gene: 7. Germline V gene lookup returns CDR1 DFQATT and CDR2 SNEGSKA (reference sequence). This CDR3 is 14 amino acids long. This CDR3 is CSATTSANTDTQYF. CDR3 DNA: TGCAGTGCAACGACTAGCGCCAACACAGATACGCAGTATTTT.

The table lists this clonotype with a few counts. In DNA, the CDR3 is TGTGCCAGCACAGAGGGGAGTTCAGATACGCAGTATTTT. This encodes CASTEGSSDTQYF. This sequence joins TRBV7-8 and TRBJ2-3; D might be TRBD1 or TRBD2, each matching 5 bases. Trimming removed 7 bases from V and 4 bases from J, with 12 bases in between. This CDR3 comprises 13 residues. CDR1 and CDR2 (germline): SGHVS, FQNEAQ.

A remark on this clonotype: At one of its ends the junction is not consistent with the germline gene, which may arise from a read error. The chain joins TRBV5-1 to TRBJ2-3, with D perhaps assigned TRBD1 or TRBD2 (5 bases each). This CDR3 region has 15 residues. The V gene's germline CDR1 is SGHRS and CDR2 YFSETQ. CDR3 DNA sequence: TGCGCCAACAGAGGGACCGCCTTAAGCACGGATACGCAGTATTTT. It codes for CANRGTALSTDTQYF.

This clonotype has just a few counts. The chain links TRBV7-2 to TRBJ2-6; the match to TRBD1 covers 7 bases. CDR1 SGHTA and CDR2 FQGNSA come from the germline V gene. There are 15 residues in the CDR3. Trimming cost V 8 bases and J 9 bases; bases outside gene matches: 13. Here the CDR3 reads CASGSPQGSINVLTF. CDR3 DNA: TGTGCCAGCGGCTCCCCACAGGGGTCTATCAACGTCCTGACTTTC. The whole variable domain, filled in from reference TRBV7-2 and TRBJ2-6, reads GAGVSQSPSNKVTEKGKDVELRCDPISGHTALYWYRQSLGQGLEFLIYFQGNSAPDKSGLPSDRFSAERTGGSVSTLTIQRTQQEDSAVYLCASGSPQGSINVLTFGAGSRLTVL.

The table lists this clonotype with a few counts. This sequence joins TRBV18 and TRBJ2-1, with TRBD2 matching over 9 bases. The germline gives CDR1 KGHSH, CDR2 LQKENI. V dropped 3 bases and J dropped 5; count of bases not matched to a gene: 2. This CDR3 has 14 residues. The CDR3 is CASSPAGGDNEQFF. The CDR3 nucleotides are TGTGCCAGCTCACCGGCGGGGGGGGACAATGAGCAGTTCTTC.

The V and J genes are TRBV7-9 and TRBJ1-4; D ambiguous. The CDR3 spans 16 residues. Germline V gene lookup returns CDR1 SEHNR and CDR2 FQNEAQ (reference sequence). The V and J ends lost 4 bases and 0 bases respectively, with 12 bases between them. In nucleotides, the CDR3 is TGTGCCAGCAGCTCTAGGAGAGAAACAACTAATGAAAAACTGTTTTTT. Its protein is CASSSRRETTNEKLFF.

A few counts support this clonotype. The chain employs TRBV3-1 and TRBJ2-7, with 9 bases lining up with TRBD2. Trimming at V came to 1 base and at J to 2 bases, leaving 3 bases not matched to a gene. The germline gives CDR1 LGHDT, CDR2 YNNKEL (reference sequence). This CDR3 region has 15 residues. CDR3 protein: CASSQAGGGAYEQYF. The CDR3 bases are TGTGCCAGCAGCCAAGCTGGCGGGGGGGCCTACGAGCAGTACTTC.

This clonotype has just one count. A much larger clone differs from this one at a single base, so this may be a read error. The chain is built from TRBV7-2 and TRBJ2-3; tentative D call: TRBD2 (5 bases). The CDR3 spans 14 residues. Trimming shortened V by 5 bases and J by 6 bases, and 15 bases separated the two germline ends. The germline gives CDR1 SGHTA, CDR2 FQGNSA. This chain's CDR3 is CASSPHTRDDTQYF. Written as DNA, the CDR3 is TGTGCCAGCAGCCCACATACTAGAGACGATACGCAGTATTTT.

This clonotype appeared a few times. The chain carries TRBV2 and TRBJ2-3, with D perhaps matching TRBD1 (5 bases). Germline lookup yields CDR1 SNHLY and CDR2 FYNNEI. Trimming took off 4 bases at V and 0 bases at J, with 8 bases between the two ends. This CDR3 has 14 residues. The CDR3 sequence is CASSAQGSTDTQYF. The CDR3 DNA follows: TGTGCCAGCAGTGCTCAGGGAAGCACAGATACGCAGTATTTT.

In this sample, this clonotype turned up a few times. The V and J genes are TRBV5-1 and TRBJ2-5; TRBD2 matches at 11 bases. Trimming removed 4 bases from V and 0 bases from J; junction bases left unmatched: 2. Looked up from germline, CDR1 is SGHRS and CDR2 is YFSETQ. The CDR3 runs 15 residues. CDR3 loop: CASSRGLADQETQYF. In nucleotides, the CDR3 is TGCGCCAGCAGCCGGGGACTAGCGGACCAAGAGACCCAGTACTTC.

The chain is built from TRBV5-1 and TRBJ1-2; TRBD1 is a possible D gene (5 bases). Germline V gene sequence: CDR1 SGHRS, CDR2 YFSETQ. The CDR3 has 14 residues. Trimming shortened V by 3 bases and J by 2 bases, and 11 bases separated the two germline ends. The DNA for the CDR3 is TGCGCCAGCAGCTGGGGGACTGGAAACTATGGCTACACCTTC. The encoded protein is CASSWGTGNYGYTF.

V and J are TRBV12-3 or TRBV12-4 and TRBJ2-3, with D uncertain. The V end lost 3 bases, the J end lost 7 bases, and 11 bases lay between the germline ends. The CDR3 has 13 residues. The CDR3 bases are TGTGCCAGCAGTTTTAAGGGCAGAAATACGCAGTATTTT. Translating gives CASSFKGRNTQYF.

This clonotype was seen a handful of times. The chain uses TRBV5-8 and TRBJ2-1; a possible D gene is TRBD2 (6 bases). Trimming stripped 0 bases from V and 0 bases from J, with 13 bases between. CDR1 SGHTS and CDR2 YDEGEE come from the germline V gene. The CDR3 covers 17 residues. CDR3 region: CASSLEVAASSYNEQFF. For the CDR3, the DNA is TGTGCCAGCAGCTTGGAGGTAGCGGCAAGCTCCTACAATGAGCAGTTCTTC.

This clonotype was counted between two and nine times. The chain links TRBV29-1 to TRBJ1-2; TRBD1 agrees at 10 bases. Per the germline V gene, CDR1 is SQVTM and CDR2 is ANQGSEA. V lost 5 bases, J lost 0 bases, and 6 bases stayed unmatched. CDR3 length: 15 amino acids. The CDR3 nucleotides are TGCAGCGTTAGAATCGGGACAGGGGCTAACTATGGCTACACCTTC. Encoded protein: CSVRIGTGANYGYTF.

Only a few counts were recorded for this clonotype. V is TRBV20-1 and J is TRBJ2-1; tentative D call: TRBD2 (6 bases). Deletions cut 5 bases from V and 0 bases from J, with 11 bases between. The CDR3 is made up of 14 amino acids. Per germline, CDR1 DFQATT and CDR2 SNEGSKA (reference sequence). Written as DNA, the CDR3 is TGCAGTGCTTACGCGGGGATCTCCTACAATGAGCAGTTCTTC. This encodes CSAYAGISYNEQFF.

The V and J genes are TRBV4-2 and TRBJ1-2; D unclear. The V end was cut by 0 bases, the J end by 8 bases, with 16 bases between. The CDR3 is 15 residues long. In germline, CDR1 is LGHNA, CDR2 YNFKEQ. The CDR3 spells CASSQDWQFSSGYTF. CDR3 nucleotide sequence: TGTGCCAGCAGCCAAGACTGGCAGTTCTCGTCGGGCTACACCTTC.

This clonotype has a handful of counts. The CDR3 reads CASSSGGVAKNIQYF. As DNA, the CDR3 is TGTGCCAGCAGTTCGGGGGGGGTAGCCAAAAACATTCAGTACTTC. V is TRBV28 and J is TRBJ2-4; 8 positions agree with TRBD2. The V gene's germline CDR1 is MDHEN and CDR2 SYDVKM. With V trimmed by 4 bases and J by 0 bases, 2 bases remained unmatched. The CDR3 totals 15 residues.

This clonotype has only a few counts. This chain links TRBV11-3 with TRBJ2-6, with 9 bases aligning to TRBD1. Trimming at V came to 1 base and at J to 4 bases, leaving 5 bases not matched to a gene. This CDR3 is 17 amino acids long. CDR1 is SGHNT, CDR2 YENEEA, per germline. The CDR3 region has the DNA TGTGCCAGCAGCTTAGGTGGGACAGGGACCGGGGCCAACGTCCTGACTTTC. Its protein is CASSLGGTGTGANVLTF. The full variable domain, its missing parts supplied by reference TRBV11-3 and TRBJ2-6, is EAGVVQSPRYKIIEKKQPVAFWCNPISGHNTLYWYLQNLGQGPELLIRYENEEAVDDSQLPKDRFSAERLKGVDSTLKIQPAELGDSAVYLCASSLGGTGTGANVLTFGAGSRLTVL.